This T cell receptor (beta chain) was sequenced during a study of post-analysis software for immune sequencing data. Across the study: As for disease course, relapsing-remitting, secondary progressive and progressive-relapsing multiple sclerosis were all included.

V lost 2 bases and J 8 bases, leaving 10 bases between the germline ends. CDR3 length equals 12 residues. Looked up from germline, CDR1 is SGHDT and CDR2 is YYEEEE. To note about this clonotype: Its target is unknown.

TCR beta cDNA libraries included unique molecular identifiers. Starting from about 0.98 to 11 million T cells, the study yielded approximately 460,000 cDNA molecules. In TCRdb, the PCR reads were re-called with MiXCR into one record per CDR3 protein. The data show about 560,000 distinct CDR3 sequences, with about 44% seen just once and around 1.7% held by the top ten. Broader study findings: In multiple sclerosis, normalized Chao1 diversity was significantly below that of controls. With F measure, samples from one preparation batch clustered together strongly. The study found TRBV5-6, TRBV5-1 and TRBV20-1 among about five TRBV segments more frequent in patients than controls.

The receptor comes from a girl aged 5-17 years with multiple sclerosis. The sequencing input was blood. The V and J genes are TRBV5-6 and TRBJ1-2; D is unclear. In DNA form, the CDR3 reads TGTGCCAGCAGCTTACCTGACACGGGCTACACCTTC. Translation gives CASSLPDTGYTF.